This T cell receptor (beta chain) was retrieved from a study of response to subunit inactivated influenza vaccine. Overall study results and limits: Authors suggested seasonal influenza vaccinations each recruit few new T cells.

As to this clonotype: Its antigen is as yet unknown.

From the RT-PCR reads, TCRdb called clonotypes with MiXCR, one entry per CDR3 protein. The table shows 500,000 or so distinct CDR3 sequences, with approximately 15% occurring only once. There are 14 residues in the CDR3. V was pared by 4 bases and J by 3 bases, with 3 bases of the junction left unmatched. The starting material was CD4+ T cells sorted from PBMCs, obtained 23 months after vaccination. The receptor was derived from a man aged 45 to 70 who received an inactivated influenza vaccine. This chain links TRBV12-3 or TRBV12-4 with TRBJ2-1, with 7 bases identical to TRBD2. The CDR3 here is CASSSGLNYNEQFF. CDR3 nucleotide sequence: TGTGCCAGCAGTTCGGGACTAAACTACAATGAGCAGTTCTTC.